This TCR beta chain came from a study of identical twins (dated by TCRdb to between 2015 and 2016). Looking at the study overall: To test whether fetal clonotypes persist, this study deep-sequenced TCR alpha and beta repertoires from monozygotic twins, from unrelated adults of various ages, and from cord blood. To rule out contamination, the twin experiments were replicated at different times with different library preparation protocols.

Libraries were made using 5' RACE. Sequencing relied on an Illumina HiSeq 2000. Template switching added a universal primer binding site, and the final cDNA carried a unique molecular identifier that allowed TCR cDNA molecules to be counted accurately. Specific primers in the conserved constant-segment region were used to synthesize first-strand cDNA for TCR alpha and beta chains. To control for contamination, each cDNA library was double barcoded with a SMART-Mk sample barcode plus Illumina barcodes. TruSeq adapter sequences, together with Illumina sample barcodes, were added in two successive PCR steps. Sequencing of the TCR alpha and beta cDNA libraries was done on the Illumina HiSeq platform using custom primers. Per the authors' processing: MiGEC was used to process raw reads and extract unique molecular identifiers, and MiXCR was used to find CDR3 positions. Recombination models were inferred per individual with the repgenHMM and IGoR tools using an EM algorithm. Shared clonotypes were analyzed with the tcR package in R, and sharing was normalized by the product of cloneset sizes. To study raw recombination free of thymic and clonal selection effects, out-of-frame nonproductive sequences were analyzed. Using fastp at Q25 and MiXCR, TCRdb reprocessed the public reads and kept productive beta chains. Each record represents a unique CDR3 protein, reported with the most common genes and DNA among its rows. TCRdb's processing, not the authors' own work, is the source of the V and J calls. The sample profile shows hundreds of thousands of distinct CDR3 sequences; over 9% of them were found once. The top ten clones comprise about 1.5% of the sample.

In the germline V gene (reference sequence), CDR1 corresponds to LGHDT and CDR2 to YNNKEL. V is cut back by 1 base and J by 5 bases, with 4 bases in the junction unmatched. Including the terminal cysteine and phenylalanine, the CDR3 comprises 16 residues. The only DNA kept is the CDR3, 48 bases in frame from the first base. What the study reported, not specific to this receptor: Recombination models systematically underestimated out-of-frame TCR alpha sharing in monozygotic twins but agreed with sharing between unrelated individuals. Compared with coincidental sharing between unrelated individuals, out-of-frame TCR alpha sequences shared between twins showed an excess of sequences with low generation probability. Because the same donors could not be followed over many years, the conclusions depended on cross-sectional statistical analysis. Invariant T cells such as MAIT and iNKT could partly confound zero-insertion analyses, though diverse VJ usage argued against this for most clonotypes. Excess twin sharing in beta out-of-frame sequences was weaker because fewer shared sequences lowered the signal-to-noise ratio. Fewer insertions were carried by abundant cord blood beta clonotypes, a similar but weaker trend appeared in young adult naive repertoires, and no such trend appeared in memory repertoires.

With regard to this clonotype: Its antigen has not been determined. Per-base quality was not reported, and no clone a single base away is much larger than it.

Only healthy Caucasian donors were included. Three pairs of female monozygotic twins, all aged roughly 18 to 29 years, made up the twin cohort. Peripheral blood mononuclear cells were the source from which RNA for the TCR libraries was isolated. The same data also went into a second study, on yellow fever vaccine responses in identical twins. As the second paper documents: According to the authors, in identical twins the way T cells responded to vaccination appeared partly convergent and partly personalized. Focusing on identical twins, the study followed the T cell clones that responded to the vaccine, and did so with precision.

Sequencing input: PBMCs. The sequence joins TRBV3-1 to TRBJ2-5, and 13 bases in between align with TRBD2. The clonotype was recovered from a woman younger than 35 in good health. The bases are TGTGCCAGCAGCCAAGGGAGGACTAGCGGGAGTGAGACCCAGTACTTC. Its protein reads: CASSQGRTSGSETQYF.